A selection of T cell receptor beta chains follows, all from one sample in a study of blood T cell repertoires in COVID-19. Repertoires were generated with immunoSEQ multiplex PCR, while TCRdb's copy carries only in-frame clones and drops some. Seen here are 53,000 or so clones, 77% observed once, and the top ten hold 43%. Sequencing was performed on peripheral blood. The source is a man between 65 and 85 years old with active or convalescent COVID-19. The CDR3 runs from the conserved cysteine through the conserved F or W. A D gene is named only where the DNA matches it firmly. Clone size is stated in some rows and not others, as once, few, many or a class when expanded.

V	size	J	D	CDR3	DNA
TRBV27	few	TRBJ2-5	TRBD1	CASSLTRQGGETQYF	TGTGCCAGCAGTTTAACAAGACAGGGTGGAGAGACCCAGTACTTC
TRBV9	NA	TRBJ1-2	TRBD1	CASRDRTSYGYTF	TGTGCCAGCCGGGACAGGACCTCCTATGGCTACACCTTC
TRBV4-2	many	TRBJ2-7	NA	CASSLRGSYEQYF	TGTGCCAGCAGCCTAAGGGGTTCCTACGAGCAGTACTTC
TRBV9	NA	TRBJ1-1	NA	CASSVGTDTEAFF	TGTGCCAGCAGCGTAGGGACAGACACTGAAGCTTTCTTT
TRBV27	NA	TRBJ1-1	NA	CASSNGQMNTEAFF	TGTGCCAGCAGTAACGGACAGATGAACACTGAAGCTTTCTTT
TRBV9	NA	TRBJ2-1	TRBD1	CASSAGTAYNEQFF	TGTGCCAGCAGCGCAGGGACAGCCTACAATGAGCAGTTCTTC
TRBV14	NA	TRBJ2-7	TRBD2	CASSHQRGGSYEQYF	TGTGCCAGCAGCCACCAGCGGGGAGGGTCCTACGAGCAGTACTTC
TRBV28	once	TRBJ1-2	TRBD1	CASRGTGYGYTF	TGTGCCAGCAGGGGGACAGGGTATGGCTACACCTTC
TRBV9	NA	TRBJ2-6	NA	CASSVVGSGANVLTF	TGTGCCAGCAGCGTAGTAGGGAGTGGGGCCAACGTCCTGACTTTC
TRBV6-5	NA	TRBJ1-2	TRBD1	CASSYSTGQVPYGYTF	TGTGCCAGCAGTTACTCGACCGGACAGGTGCCCTATGGCTACACCTTC
TRBV2	NA	TRBJ1-3	TRBD1	CASAAIEGAAGNTIYF	TGTGCCAGCGCGGCGATTGAGGGGGCGGCTGGAAACACCATATATTTT
TRBV15	NA	TRBJ1-3	NA	CATSGGLGNTIYF	TGTGCCACCAGCGGAGGGCTGGGAAACACCATATATTTT
TRBV29-1	NA	TRBJ2-7	TRBD2	CSAGGRAPSYEQYF	TGCAGCGCTGGCGGGAGGGCTCCCTCCTACGAGCAGTACTTC
TRBV28	once	TRBJ1-6	NA	CASSLLRGNSPLHF	TGTGCCAGCAGCTTACTCAGGGGTAATTCACCCCTCCACTTT
TRBV7-8	NA	TRBJ2-6	NA	CASSLVRGYPPPGANVLTF	TGTGCCAGCAGCTTAGTTCGGGGGTACCCTCCCCCTGGGGCCAACGTCCTGACTTTC
TRBV2	NA	TRBJ1-1	TRBD1	CASRGTGRLTEAFF	TGTGCCAGCAGGGGGACAGGGAGATTGACTGAAGCTTTCTTT
TRBV7-3	NA	TRBJ2-3	TRBD2	CASSSSTSGGAAAQYF	TGTGCCAGCAGCTCCTCGACTAGCGGGGGGGCCGCCGCGCAGTATTTT
TRBV29-1	NA	TRBJ1-1	NA	CSVAGTSAEAFF	TGCAGCGTCGCCGGGACTAGCGCTGAAGCTTTCTTT
TRBV6-5	NA	TRBJ2-2	TRBD1	CASGQGSTGELFF	TGTGCCAGCGGACAGGGGAGCACCGGGGAGCTGTTTTTT
TRBV25-1	once	TRBJ1-3	NA	CASSEFPGLGNTIYF	TGTGCCAGCAGTGAATTCCCTGGGCTGGGAAACACCATATATTTT
TRBV5-6	NA	TRBJ2-7	TRBD1	CASTPLGTGASEQYF	TGTGCCAGCACCCCGTTGGGGACAGGGGCCTCCGAGCAGTACTTC
TRBV11-2	once	TRBJ1-2	TRBD1	CASSQRTGGPYGYTF	TGTGCCAGCAGCCAAAGGACAGGAGGGCCGTATGGCTACACCTTC
TRBV5-1	NA	TRBJ2-3	NA	CASSLGGGLTDTQYF	TGCGCCAGCAGCTTAGGAGGGGGCCTCACAGATACGCAGTATTTT
TRBV19	NA	TRBJ2-3	TRBD2	CASSIMGLASTDTQYF	TGTGCCAGTAGCATTATGGGACTAGCGAGCACAGATACGCAGTATTTT
TRBV2	NA	TRBJ2-1	NA	CASRNLAVTQNEQFF	TGTGCCAGCAGGAATTTAGCGGTAACACAAAATGAGCAGTTCTTC
TRBV29-1	NA	TRBJ1-2	NA	CSVEPGQSYGYTF	TGCAGCGTTGAACCTGGACAGTCCTATGGCTACACCTTC
TRBV5-8	NA	TRBJ2-1	TRBD2	CASSQGLAGSYNEQFF	TGTGCCAGCAGCCAGGGACTAGCGGGGTCCTACAATGAGCAGTTCTTC
TRBV11-3	NA	TRBJ1-2	NA	CASSFASNYGYTF	TGTGCCAGCAGCTTTGCGTCTAACTATGGCTACACCTTC
TRBV4-2	NA	TRBJ1-2	TRBD1	CASSRTGLGYTF	TGTGCCAGCAGCCGGACAGGTCTTGGCTACACCTTC
TRBV6-1	NA	TRBJ2-2	NA	CASSEILANTGELFF	TGTGCCAGCAGTGAAATACTAGCGAACACCGGGGAGCTGTTTTTT
TRBV7-3	NA	TRBJ2-3	TRBD2	CASSPGGRAQYF	TGTGCCAGCAGCCCTGGCGGGAGGGCGCAGTATTTT